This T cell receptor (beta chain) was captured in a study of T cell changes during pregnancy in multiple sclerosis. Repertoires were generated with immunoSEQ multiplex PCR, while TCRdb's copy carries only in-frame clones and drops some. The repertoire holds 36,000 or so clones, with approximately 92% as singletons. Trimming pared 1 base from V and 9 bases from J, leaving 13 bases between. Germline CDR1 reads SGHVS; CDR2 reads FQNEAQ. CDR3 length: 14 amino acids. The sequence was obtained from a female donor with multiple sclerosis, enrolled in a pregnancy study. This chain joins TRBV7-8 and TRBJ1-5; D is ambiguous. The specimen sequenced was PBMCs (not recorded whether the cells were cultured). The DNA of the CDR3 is TGTGCCAGCAGCTTAGGGGGAGGGCTGGGGCCCCAGCATTTT. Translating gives CASSLGGGLGPQHF.